This is a list of T cell receptor beta chains from one sample in a study of memory CD4+ T cells and cytomegalovirus serostatus. TCRdb keeps only in-frame clones here, not all; method: immunoSEQ multiplex PCR. The sample gives some 39,000 clones, roughly 83% of which show up once; 0.79% is in the top ten. Sequencing was carried out using memory CD4+ T cells from blood. The receptor source for this set is an adult in good health and CMV-seronegative. Both conserved end residues are part of each CDR3. A D gene is named only where the DNA matches it firmly. Not every row has a clone size; where given, it reads once, few, many or a size class.

once	14	TRBJ2-1	TRBV28	NA	CASRYLSAYNEQFF	TGTGCCAGCAGGTACTTGTCAGCCTACAATGAGCAGTTCTTC
NA	15	TRBJ2-7	TRBV7-3	TRBD2	CASSITSGSSYEQYF	TGTGCCAGCAGCATTACTAGCGGGAGCTCCTACGAGCAGTACTTC
NA	11	TRBJ1-1	TRBV30	NA	CAWSVYREAFF	TGTGCCTGGAGTGTATATAGGGAAGCTTTCTTT
NA	12	TRBJ1-2	TRBV6-5	NA	CASRAGERGYTF	TGTGCCAGCAGGGCAGGGGAGCGCGGCTACACCTTC
NA	13	TRBJ1-1	TRBV7-8	TRBD1	CASTLQGDTEAFF	TGTGCCAGCACCTTACAGGGGGACACTGAAGCTTTCTTT
NA	13	TRBJ2-1	TRBV7-2	NA	CASSSEGRNEQFF	TGTGCCAGCAGCTCGGAGGGCCGCAATGAGCAGTTCTTC
NA	12	TRBJ1-1	TRBV6-1	NA	CASSEQTFEAFF	TGTGCCAGCAGTGAACAGACTTTTGAAGCTTTCTTT
NA	15	TRBJ2-5	TRBV6-1	NA	CASSEESSGKETQYF	TGTGCCAGCAGTGAAGAGTCGTCAGGGAAAGAGACCCAGTACTTC
NA	13	TRBJ2-1	TRBV2	NA	CASSDHSLLEQFF	TGTGCCAGCAGTGACCATTCCCTCCTTGAGCAGTTCTTC
NA	14	TRBJ2-1	TRBV5-6	TRBD1	CASSSQGTGVSRFF	TGTGCCAGCAGTTCTCAAGGGACAGGGGTCAGCCGATTCTTC
NA	12	TRBJ1-2	TRBV5-8	NA	CASSLSGRGYTF	TGTGCCAGCAGCTTGTCAGGACGAGGCTACACCTTC
NA	13	TRBJ2-2	TRBV6-5	NA	CASSPRRGGELFF	TGTGCCAGCAGTCCCCGTCGGGGCGGGGAGCTGTTTTTT
NA	15	TRBJ1-4	TRBV5-1	TRBD1	CASTTSGQRNEKLFF	TGCGCCAGCACAACATCGGGACAGAGAAATGAAAAACTGTTTTTT
NA	15	TRBJ2-1	TRBV9	TRBD2	CASSVGTSGAIEQFF	TGTGCCAGCAGCGTAGGAACGAGCGGGGCTATTGAGCAGTTCTTC
NA	15	TRBJ1-5	TRBV7-8	NA	CASSWTATEAQPQHF	TGTGCCAGCAGCTGGACAGCTACGGAGGCTCAGCCCCAGCATTTT
NA	16	TRBJ2-3	TRBV9	NA	CASSVGRGPSTDTQYF	TGTGCCAGCAGCGTGGGCAGGGGACCTAGCACAGATACGCAGTATTTT
NA	16	TRBJ2-3	TRBV7-2	TRBD2	CASSEIAGGLRNTQYF	TGTGCCAGCAGCGAAATAGCGGGGGGGCTTAGGAATACGCAGTATTTT
NA	14	TRBJ2-5	TRBV9	NA	CASSVEGNGETQYF	TGTGCCAGCAGCGTGGAAGGGAATGGGGAGACCCAGTACTTC
NA	15	TRBJ2-2	TRBV18	NA	CASTRGTTDTGELFF	TGTGCCAGCACCCGGGGGACGACGGACACCGGGGAGCTGTTTTTT
NA	15	TRBJ2-5	TRBV7-6	TRBD2	CASSLAASGAGAQYF	TGTGCCAGCAGCTTAGCGGCTAGCGGGGCCGGGGCCCAGTACTTC
once	12	TRBJ2-7	TRBV18	NA	CASSSEVYEQYF	TGTGCCAGCTCATCGGAGGTTTACGAGCAGTACTTC
NA	12	TRBJ1-2	TRBV7-9	NA	CASSPGSYGYTF	TGTGCCAGCAGCCCCGGCTCCTATGGCTACACCTTC
NA	12	TRBJ2-7	TRBV7-2	NA	CASSFPLTQQYF	TGTGCCAGCAGCTTCCCCTTGACCCAGCAGTACTTC
NA	16	TRBJ1-6	TRBV27	TRBD1	CASSLFIGTGTSPLHF	TGTGCCAGCAGTTTATTTATCGGGACAGGGACTTCACCCCTCCACTTT
NA	14	TRBJ2-3	TRBV7-9	TRBD1	CASSLRGQTDTQYF	TGTGCCAGCAGCTTAAGGGGACAGACAGATACGCAGTATTTT
NA	12	TRBJ2-1	TRBV2	NA	CASSRGWGEQFF	TGTGCCAGCAGCCGGGGGTGGGGTGAGCAGTTCTTC
NA	14	TRBJ1-1	TRBV6-1	NA	CASKTLTGSTEAFF	TGTGCCAGCAAGACCTTGACAGGTAGCACTGAAGCTTTCTTT
NA	15	TRBJ1-3	TRBV6-5	NA	CASTRDFGGGNTIYF	TGTGCCAGCACCCGGGACTTCGGTGGTGGAAACACCATATATTTT
NA	12	TRBJ1-2	TRBV6-6	TRBD1	CASSQQGVGYTF	TGTGCCAGCAGTCAACAGGGGGTAGGCTATACCTTC
NA	16	TRBJ2-2	TRBV19	TRBD2	CASSGVAGGNTGELFF	TGTGCCAGTAGTGGAGTAGCGGGGGGCAACACCGGGGAGCTGTTTTTT
NA	16	TRBJ2-2	TRBV25-1	NA	CASGRRGTSNTGELFF	TGTGCCAGCGGGCGGCGGGGGACATCGAACACCGGGGAGCTGTTTTTT
once	18	TRBJ2-3	TRBV12-5	NA	CASGWARGSLTGTDTQYF	TGTGCTAGTGGTTGGGCCCGGGGGAGTTTAACTGGCACAGATACGCAGTATTTT
NA	13	TRBJ2-7	TRBV28	NA	CASSSTTIYEQYF	TGTGCCAGCAGCTCAACGACCATTTACGAGCAGTACTTC
NA	11	TRBJ2-1	TRBV18	NA	CATTRGYEQFF	TGTGCCACCACCCGGGGGTATGAGCAGTTCTTC